These T cell receptor beta chains were read from a single sample in a study of cytomegalovirus exposure and HLA in healthy donors. Using immunoSEQ multiplex PCR, the repertoire was profiled, and TCRdb retains in-frame clones only, with some absent. The sample has some 76,000 clones, more than 75% seen once. Sequenced: PBMCs. The receptors stem from a male donor in good health and CMV-seropositive. Both conserved end residues are part of each CDR3. The D gene is left open where the match is weak. Clone size is not always given. Where it is, it says once, few, many or a class for expanded clones.

j_call: TRBJ1-1
clone_size: few
d_call: TRBD1
v_call: TRBV29-1
cdr3_nt: TGCAGCGTTGGACAGGGCCCGGGCACTGAAGCTTTCTTT
cdr3_aa: CSVGQGPGTEAFF

j_call: TRBJ1-3
clone_size: -
d_call: -
v_call: TRBV14
cdr3_nt: TGTGCCAGCAGCCAATCGGGGGGAAACACCATATATTTT
cdr3_aa: CASSQSGGNTIYF

j_call: TRBJ1-2
clone_size: few
d_call: TRBD1
v_call: TRBV5-4
cdr3_nt: TGTGCCAGCAGCCCACAGGGGCTCCGTGGCTACACCTTC
cdr3_aa: CASSPQGLRGYTF

j_call: TRBJ1-4
clone_size: -
d_call: -
v_call: TRBV5-1
cdr3_nt: TGCGCCAGCAGCCTTACAGGCGGGGGATTGAATGAAAAACTGTTTTTT
cdr3_aa: CASSLTGGGLNEKLFF

j_call: TRBJ2-7
clone_size: -
d_call: TRBD1
v_call: TRBV5-1
cdr3_nt: TGCGCCAGCAGCTTGGGGGGACAGGGATACGAGCAGTACTTC
cdr3_aa: CASSLGGQGYEQYF

j_call: TRBJ2-1
clone_size: once
d_call: TRBD1
v_call: TRBV5-4
cdr3_nt: TGTGCCAGCAGCTCAGACAGGGGGACCGTGCAGTCGCAGTTCTTC
cdr3_aa: CASSSDRGTVQSQFF

j_call: TRBJ1-1
clone_size: -
d_call: TRBD1
v_call: TRBV7-2
cdr3_nt: TGTGCCAGCAGCTTAGGAAACAGGGGGCAGGCTTTCTTT
cdr3_aa: CASSLGNRGQAFF

j_call: TRBJ2-7
clone_size: -
d_call: -
v_call: TRBV6-6
cdr3_nt: TGTGCCAGCAGTTACTCGCTCGGAGGCGAGCAGTACTTC
cdr3_aa: CASSYSLGGEQYF

j_call: TRBJ2-1
clone_size: -
d_call: TRBD1
v_call: TRBV11-3
cdr3_nt: TGTGCCAGCAGCTTAACAGGGGGCAATGAGCAGTTCTTC
cdr3_aa: CASSLTGGNEQFF

j_call: TRBJ2-7
clone_size: -
d_call: -
v_call: TRBV18
cdr3_nt: TGTGCCAGCTCAACTAGGACCTCAGCCGGGCAGTACTTC
cdr3_aa: CASSTRTSAGQYF

j_call: TRBJ2-2
clone_size: few
d_call: TRBD2
v_call: TRBV7-9
cdr3_nt: TGTGCCAGCAGCTTAGGGACTAGCGGGGGAAACACCGGGGAGCTGTTTTTT
cdr3_aa: CASSLGTSGGNTGELFF

j_call: TRBJ1-5
clone_size: -
d_call: TRBD1
v_call: TRBV18
cdr3_nt: TGTGCATCGCGGGGGACAGGTCAACAGCCCCAGCATTTT
cdr3_aa: CASRGTGQQPQHF

j_call: TRBJ2-3
clone_size: -
d_call: -
v_call: TRBV6-6
cdr3_nt: TGTGCCAGCAGTCCGGACACCACAGATACGCAGTATTTT
cdr3_aa: CASSPDTTDTQYF

j_call: TRBJ2-1
clone_size: -
d_call: TRBD1
v_call: TRBV7-8
cdr3_nt: TGTGCCAGCAGCCCTCGCGGACAGGGCCAACTATACAATGAGCAGTTCTTC
cdr3_aa: CASSPRGQGQLYNEQFF

j_call: TRBJ1-6
clone_size: few
d_call: -
v_call: TRBV19
cdr3_nt: TGTGCCAGTAGTATTCGAGGATCACCCCTCCACTTT
cdr3_aa: CASSIRGSPLHF

j_call: TRBJ2-1
clone_size: -
d_call: TRBD1
v_call: TRBV5-4
cdr3_nt: TGTGCCAGCAGCTTGGGCCAGGGGGCCCTCAATGAGCAGTTCTTC
cdr3_aa: CASSLGQGALNEQFF

j_call: TRBJ2-7
clone_size: -
d_call: TRBD1
v_call: TRBV5-5
cdr3_nt: TGTGCCAGCAGCCCCCGGTGGGACAGCACCTACGAGCAGTACTTC
cdr3_aa: CASSPRWDSTYEQYF

j_call: TRBJ2-1
clone_size: -
d_call: TRBD1
v_call: TRBV4-2
cdr3_nt: TGTGCCAGCAGCCAAGTAGAGCAGGGGGCGCCCTACAATGAGCAGTTCTTC
cdr3_aa: CASSQVEQGAPYNEQFF

j_call: TRBJ2-1
clone_size: -
d_call: TRBD2
v_call: TRBV19
cdr3_nt: TGTGCCAGCCGCCTTACTAGCGGGGGTGAGCAGTTCTTC
cdr3_aa: CASRLTSGGEQFF

j_call: TRBJ1-5
clone_size: -
d_call: -
v_call: TRBV19
cdr3_nt: TGTGCCAGTAGTAGTGCGCAGGGTCGCAATCAGCCCCAGCATTTT
cdr3_aa: CASSSAQGRNQPQHF

j_call: TRBJ1-1
clone_size: -
d_call: TRBD1
v_call: TRBV2
cdr3_nt: TGTGCCAGCAGTGTAAGTCAGGGGGCTGAAGCTTTCTTT
cdr3_aa: CASSVSQGAEAFF

j_call: TRBJ2-1
clone_size: -
d_call: TRBD2
v_call: TRBV2
cdr3_nt: TGTGCCAGCAGTGTAGGGTCGGGACTAGCGGGGAGGAGTGAGCAGTTCTTC
cdr3_aa: CASSVGSGLAGRSEQFF

j_call: TRBJ1-2
clone_size: -
d_call: TRBD1
v_call: TRBV7-9
cdr3_nt: TGTGCCAGCAGCCGGGAAGGGGGCAACTATGGCTACACCTTC
cdr3_aa: CASSREGGNYGYTF

j_call: TRBJ1-4
clone_size: -
d_call: -
v_call: TRBV7-2
cdr3_nt: TGTGCCAGCAGCTTACTGGGGCGAAGGGAAAAACTGTTTTTT
cdr3_aa: CASSLLGRREKLFF

j_call: TRBJ2-1
clone_size: -
d_call: TRBD2
v_call: TRBV13
cdr3_nt: TGTGCCAGCAGCTCCCTCTTTCTAGCGGGAGGTTACAATGAGCAGTTCTTC
cdr3_aa: CASSSLFLAGGYNEQFF

j_call: TRBJ1-2
clone_size: -
d_call: TRBD1
v_call: TRBV7-2
cdr3_nt: TGTGCCAGCAGCTTCCGAGGGGGCGGCTACACCTTC
cdr3_aa: CASSFRGGGYTF

j_call: TRBJ2-2
clone_size: few
d_call: TRBD2
v_call: TRBV25-1
cdr3_nt: TGTGCCAGCAGTGAATATAGCGGGGGGGTGAACACCGGGGAGCTGTTTTTT
cdr3_aa: CASSEYSGGVNTGELFF

j_call: TRBJ2-7
clone_size: -
d_call: TRBD2
v_call: TRBV19
cdr3_nt: TGTGCCAGTAGTGCGGGACTAGCGGGAGTCTACGAGCAGTACTTC
cdr3_aa: CASSAGLAGVYEQYF

j_call: TRBJ1-1
clone_size: -
d_call: -
v_call: TRBV14
cdr3_nt: TGTGCCAGCAGCCAAGCCCGCACTGAAGCTTTCTTT
cdr3_aa: CASSQARTEAFF

j_call: TRBJ1-2
clone_size: once
d_call: -
v_call: TRBV7-9
cdr3_nt: TGTGCCAGCAGCTTTGCCTTATCCGGGGACTATGGCTACACCTTC
cdr3_aa: CASSFALSGDYGYTF

j_call: TRBJ2-2
clone_size: -
d_call: -
v_call: TRBV15
cdr3_nt: TGTGCCACCAGCAGAGTCGTTGAGGGGGCCGGGGAGCTGTTTTTT
cdr3_aa: CATSRVVEGAGELFF

j_call: TRBJ1-1
clone_size: few
d_call: -
v_call: TRBV5-1
cdr3_nt: TGCGCCAGCAGCTTAGTAGGGTTGACAGCGAGGAACACTGAAGCTTTCTTT
cdr3_aa: CASSLVGLTARNTEAFF

j_call: TRBJ2-3
clone_size: once
d_call: TRBD1
v_call: TRBV5-1
cdr3_nt: TGCGCCAGCAGCTTGGCCGACAGGGTCATAACAAATACGCAGTATTTT
cdr3_aa: CASSLADRVITNTQYF

j_call: TRBJ2-3
clone_size: -
d_call: TRBD1
v_call: TRBV10-3
cdr3_nt: TGTGCCATCAGTGAGACGGGGGGGACAGGGGACACAGATACGCAGTATTTT
cdr3_aa: CAISETGGTGDTDTQYF

j_call: TRBJ2-7
clone_size: -
d_call: -
v_call: TRBV27
cdr3_nt: TGTGCCAGCAGTTTAGCTCGGGGAGTCGCCTACGAGCAGTACTTC
cdr3_aa: CASSLARGVAYEQYF

j_call: TRBJ1-6
clone_size: -
d_call: -
v_call: TRBV7-6
cdr3_nt: TGTGCCAGCAGCTTATCTGAGGAGGGGCTGCACTTT
cdr3_aa: CASSLSEEGLHF

j_call: TRBJ1-1
clone_size: few
d_call: -
v_call: TRBV19
cdr3_nt: TGTGCCAGTAGTATGAGGGAAGTGAACACTGAAGCTTTCTTT
cdr3_aa: CASSMREVNTEAFF

j_call: TRBJ1-2
clone_size: once
d_call: TRBD1
v_call: TRBV5-1
cdr3_nt: TGCGCCAGCAGCTTCGACAGGGACTATGGCTACACCTTC
cdr3_aa: CASSFDRDYGYTF

j_call: TRBJ1-1
clone_size: -
d_call: -
v_call: TRBV30
cdr3_nt: TGTGCCTGGAGCGCCCCGACAGGACCGAACACTGAAGCTTTCTTT
cdr3_aa: CAWSAPTGPNTEAFF

j_call: TRBJ1-5
clone_size: -
d_call: TRBD1
v_call: TRBV2
cdr3_nt: TGTGCCAGCAGAACAGGGGGCGCGGGCAATCAGCCCCAGCATTTT
cdr3_aa: CASRTGGAGNQPQHF

j_call: TRBJ2-2
clone_size: -
d_call: -
v_call: TRBV7-6
cdr3_nt: TGTGCCAGCAGCTTAGCTCAGAACACCGGGGAGCTGTTTTTT
cdr3_aa: CASSLAQNTGELFF

j_call: TRBJ2-5
clone_size: -
d_call: TRBD2
v_call: TRBV10-3
cdr3_nt: TGTGCCATCAGAGCGGGGGTCGGGGAGACCCAGTACTTC
cdr3_aa: CAIRAGVGETQYF

j_call: TRBJ2-5
clone_size: -
d_call: -
v_call: TRBV7-2
cdr3_nt: TGTGCCAGCAGCCGACAGGGAACATGGCGGGGCCAAGAGACCCAGTACTTC
cdr3_aa: CASSRQGTWRGQETQYF

j_call: TRBJ1-2
clone_size: -
d_call: -
v_call: TRBV27
cdr3_nt: TGTGCCAGCAGTTTGGGCACGTCCTATGGCTACACCTTC
cdr3_aa: CASSLGTSYGYTF

j_call: TRBJ2-3
clone_size: few
d_call: -
v_call: TRBV6-5
cdr3_nt: TGTGCCAGCAGTAACAGGGATTTCACAGATACGCAGTATTTT
cdr3_aa: CASSNRDFTDTQYF

j_call: TRBJ1-6
clone_size: -
d_call: TRBD1
v_call: TRBV9
cdr3_nt: TGTGCCAGCAGCCACAACAGGGGCGCGCTAGATAATTCACCCCTCCACTTT
cdr3_aa: CASSHNRGALDNSPLHF

j_call: TRBJ2-7
clone_size: once
d_call: -
v_call: TRBV5-4
cdr3_nt: TGTGCCAGCACCCCGAAAGGCGGGGCGAGCTCCTACGAGCAGTACTTC
cdr3_aa: CASTPKGGASSYEQYF

j_call: TRBJ2-2
clone_size: once
d_call: TRBD1
v_call: TRBV9
cdr3_nt: TGTGCCAGCAGAGGACAGGGGGACACCGGGGAGCTGTTTTTT
cdr3_aa: CASRGQGDTGELFF

j_call: TRBJ1-5
clone_size: -
d_call: -
v_call: TRBV28
cdr3_nt: TGTGCCATCCAGGGGCCTAGCAATCAGCCCCAGCATTTT
cdr3_aa: CAIQGPSNQPQHF

j_call: TRBJ2-7
clone_size: few
d_call: TRBD2
v_call: TRBV5-1
cdr3_nt: TGCGCCAGCAGCTTGGGACTTTCTAGCGGGAGAGCCGCCTACGAGCAGTACTTC
cdr3_aa: CASSLGLSSGRAAYEQYF

j_call: TRBJ2-7
clone_size: -
d_call: -
v_call: TRBV4-3
cdr3_nt: TGCGCCAGCAGCCAAGATAGGGGTTTACTCTACGAGCAGTACTTC
cdr3_aa: CASSQDRGLLYEQYF